This T cell receptor beta chain was sequenced during a study of glioma-infiltrating T cells. Study-wide points: Non-neoplastic patients had below-expected tissue-blood divergence, while all gliomas exceeded expectation.

This CDR3 has 13 amino acids. From germline, CDR1 is MDHEN and CDR2 SYDVKM. With V trimmed by 2 bases and J by 6 bases, 3 bases remained unmatched. The iRepertoire nested amplicon-rescue multiplex PCR amplified TCR alpha and beta CDR3s from RNA. TCRdb re-analysed the multiplex PCR reads in MiXCR, keeping a single row per CDR3 protein. The sample records 16,000 or so distinct CDR3 sequences, 55% to 70% being singletons. For this clonotype: The antigen is not known.

The sample comprised glioma tissue, nonneoplastic brain tissue, or PBMCs (not recorded which). This chain links TRBV28 with TRBJ2-7; 8 nucleotides match TRBD2. The receptor comes from a human donor with low-grade glioma or glioblastoma, undergoing nonglioma brain surgery, or in good health (not recorded which). The CDR3 reads CASSLVTSVEQYF. The CDR3 DNA is TGTGCCAGCAGTTTAGTGACTAGCGTCGAGCAGTACTTC.